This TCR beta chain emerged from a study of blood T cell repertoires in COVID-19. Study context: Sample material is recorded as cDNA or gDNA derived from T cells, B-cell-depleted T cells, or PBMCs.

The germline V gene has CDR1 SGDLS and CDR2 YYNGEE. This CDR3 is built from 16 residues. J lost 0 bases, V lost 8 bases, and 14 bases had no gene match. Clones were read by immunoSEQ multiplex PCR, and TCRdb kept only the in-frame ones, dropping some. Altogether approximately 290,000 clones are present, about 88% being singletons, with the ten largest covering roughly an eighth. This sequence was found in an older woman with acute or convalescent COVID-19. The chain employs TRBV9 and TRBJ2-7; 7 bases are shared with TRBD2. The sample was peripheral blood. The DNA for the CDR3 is TGTGCCAGACTAACTAGCGCTACCATCCACTCCTACGAGCAGTACTTC. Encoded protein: CARLTSATIHSYEQYF.